This note documents a single T cell receptor (beta chain) sequence. Preparation of the TCRbeta library used unique molecular identifiers. Each CDR3 protein gets one entry after TCRdb re-called the PCR reads with MiXCR. The sample lists just over 350,000 distinct CDR3 sequences, approximately 12% occurring once. The source of the sample is a study of T-cell reconstitution after alpha-beta-depleted transplantation in children. V lost 7 bases and J 0 bases, leaving 13 bases between the germline ends. CDR3 size: 15 residues. Per germline, CDR1 SGHRS and CDR2 YFSETQ. This TCR was recovered from a human donor who donated a stem cell graft to a child with Fanconi anemia. V and J are TRBV5-1 and TRBJ2-2; D might be TRBD1 (6 bases). The sample was PBMCs, taken from the stem cell graft. The CDR3 here is CASRTDSSNTGELFF. The CDR3, as DNA: TGCGCCAGCCGGACGGACAGTTCGAACACCGGGGAGCTGTTTTTT. Together with reference TRBV5-1 and TRBJ2-2, the CDR3 gives the full variable domain: KAGVTQTPRYLIKTRGQQVTLSCSPISGHRSVSWYQQTPGQGLQFLFEYFSETQRNKGNFPGRFSGRQFSNSRSEMNVSTLELGDSALYLCASRTDSSNTGELFFGEGSRLTVL.